This T cell receptor (beta chain) was retrieved from a study of blood T cell repertoires in COVID-19. Background on the study: Collection of acute and convalescent COVID-19 samples took place in the United States, Italy and Spain. PBMCs, B-cell-depleted T cells, or T cells provided the cDNA or gDNA that made up the material.

CDR3 length: 13 residues. Trimming removed 5 bases from V and 4 bases from J; junction bases left unmatched: 3. Germline CDR1 is MNHEY and CDR2 is SVGAGI. Original processing methods: Reference gene primer amplification gave nucleated cell count estimates. Produced via immunoSEQ multiplex PCR; TCRdb's table is partial and in-frame only. V and J calls and clone size follow that table, whereas D and trimming were derived from the DNA. The data contain about 20,000 clones, 79% of them seen just once; the ten biggest clones take up more than 50%. Input material: peripheral blood. The TCR comes from an elderly man with acute or convalescent COVID-19. V gene TRBV6-5 combines with J gene TRBJ1-2, with TRBD1 matching 8 bases. In DNA, the CDR3 is TGTGCCAGCAGTATAACAGGGGGCTATGGCTACACCTTC. This codes for CASSITGGYGYTF.